The T cell receptor (beta chain) described here comes from a study of beta chain features in type 1 diabetes. Points on this clone: As yet, its antigen is unknown.

Expressed TCRB transcripts were sequenced, since all the RNA that had been isolated was reverse transcribed. Only in-frame clones appear in the TCRdb table, and some are missing; sequencing was by immunoSEQ multiplex PCR. The sample lists some 500,000 clones, about an eighth occurring once. Germline CDR1 and CDR2: ENHRY and SYGVKD. CDR3 size: 13 residues. With 4 bases removed from V and 6 bases from J, the gap between germline ends came to 11 bases. Study-wide results and caveats: Cells with high TCR expression could be over-represented by cDNA sequencing.

The sequenced sample consisted of naive CD4+ T cells from blood. This TCR was sampled from a woman younger than 30 in good health. The chain employs TRBV10-3 and TRBJ2-3; D is ambiguous. The CDR3 nucleotides are TGTGCCATCAGTGTTAGCTCCTGGGATACGCAGTATTTT. Translation gives CAISVSSWDTQYF.